A selection of T cell receptor beta chains follows, all from one sample in a study of response to subunit inactivated influenza vaccine. TCRdb called the RT-PCR reads again in MiXCR, with one record for every CDR3 protein. The profile covers over 450,000 distinct CDR3 sequences, with over 10% appearing a single time and around 12% taken by the ten largest. The sequencing here drew on PBMCs from blood, taken about 40 days after vaccination. These receptors all stem from a man between 50 and 59 years old who received an inactivated influenza vaccine. CDR3s include the opening cysteine and the closing phenylalanine or tryptophan. Fields, in order: J gene, V gene, D gene, clone size, CDR3 protein, CDR3 DNA. The D gene is left open where the match is weak. Rows may omit the clone size; those that give it use once, few, many or a size class.

TRBJ1-1 | TRBV4-1 | NA | NA | CASSQDGHINTEAFF | TGCGCCAGCAGCCAAGATGGGCATATCAACACTGAAGCTTTCTTT
TRBJ2-2 | TRBV9 | TRBD1 | NA | CASSVSPGQVQSGELFF | TGTGCCAGCAGCGTAAGTCCGGGACAGGTCCAGTCGGGGGAGCTGTTTTTT
TRBJ2-7 | TRBV18 | NA | NA | CASSAGTLYEQYF | TGTGCCAGCTCAGCAGGGACCCTTTACGAGCAGTACTTC
TRBJ2-5 | TRBV11-2 | NA | few | CASTNEAGPQETQYF | TGTGCCAGCACCAACGAGGCCGGTCCCCAAGAGACCCAGTACTTC
TRBJ2-7 | TRBV28 | NA | NA | CASRNSGISYEQYF | TGTGCCAGCAGAAACTCCGGGATCAGCTACGAGCAGTACTTC
TRBJ1-5 | TRBV4-3 | NA | many | CASSQEEGSPQHF | TGCGCCAGCAGCCAAGAGGAAGGGAGCCCCCAGCATTTT
TRBJ2-3 | TRBV9 | TRBD2 | few | CASTLRGSGRMSDTQYF | TGTGCCAGCACATTAAGAGGTAGCGGGAGGATGTCCGATACGCAGTATTTT
TRBJ1-4 | TRBV2 | NA | once | CASSEDRVGKLFF | TGTGCCAGCAGTGAAGACAGGGTCGGAAAACTGTTTTTT
TRBJ2-2 | TRBV6-5 | NA | few | CASSYGTVNTGELFF | TGTGCCAGCAGCTACGGCACAGTAAACACCGGGGAGCTGTTTTTT
TRBJ2-2 | TRBV12-3/TRBV12-4 | TRBD2 | NA | CASTWTRNTGELFF | TGTGCCAGCACTTGGACTAGAAACACCGGGGAGCTGTTTTTT
TRBJ1-1 | TRBV7-9 | NA | few | CASTVGGYSNTEAFF | TGTGCCAGCACCGTAGGAGGGTACTCTAACACTGAAGCTTTCTTT
TRBJ2-1 | TRBV4-2 | TRBD2 | few | CASSQEGTRSRNEQFF | TGTGCCAGCAGCCAAGAAGGGACTAGATCTCGGAATGAGCAGTTCTTC